The 21 T cell receptor beta chains presented below share a single source sample, sequenced in a study of T-cell reconstitution after alpha-beta-depleted transplantation in children. The TCRbeta library incorporated unique molecular identifiers. MiXCR, run by TCRdb on the PCR reads, gives a single entry per CDR3 protein. In the table there are around 380,000 distinct CDR3 sequences, roughly a tenth of which are singletons. The source was PBMCs from the stem cell graft donor, collected from the stem cell graft. These receptors all come from a human donor who donated a stem cell graft to a child with acute myeloid leukemia.

This clonotype occurred a few times. This chain joins TRBV25-1 and TRBJ2-3, with 7 nucleotides matching TRBD2. The junction had 3 bases not matched to a gene; V was cut back by 2 bases and J by 1 base. The CDR3 is made up of 15 amino acids. CDR1 and CDR2 (germline): MGHDK, SYGVNS. CDR3 sequence reads: CASSENSGRTDTQYF. CDR3 DNA sequence: TGTGCCAGCAGTGAAAATAGCGGGCGCACAGATACGCAGTATTTT. The whole variable domain, remainder taken from reference TRBV25-1 and TRBJ2-3, is EADIYQTPRYLVIGTGKKITLECSQTMGHDKMYWYQQDPGMELHLIHYSYGVNSTEKGDLSSESTVSRIRTEHFPLTLESARPSHTSQYLCASSENSGRTDTQYFGPGTRLTVL.

This clonotype was found many times. V usage is TRBV5-1 and J usage is TRBJ1-1; D not certain. V lost 0 bases and J lost 1, with 10 bases in between. This CDR3 has 15 residues. From germline, CDR1 is SGHRS and CDR2 YFSETQ. The CDR3 loop is CASSLDGVTNTEAFF. The CDR3 DNA sequence: TGCGCCAGCAGCTTGGACGGGGTTACGAACACTGAAGCTTTCTTT.

This clonotype appeared once. As DNA, the CDR3 is TGTGCCTGGGGCGTGAACACTGAAGCTTTCTTT. This sequence encodes CAWGVNTEAFF. The gene calls are TRBV30 and TRBJ1-1; no clear D. This CDR3 comprises 11 residues. Trimming took off 5 bases at V and 0 bases at J, with 4 bases between the two ends. The germline CDR1 and CDR2 sequences are GTSNPN and SVGIG (reference sequence).

This clonotype has more than one count but fewer than ten. The gene calls are TRBV10-2 and TRBJ1-1, with D unresolved. Trimming shortened V by 6 bases and J by 7 bases, and 15 bases separated the two germline ends. The CDR3 loop spans 13 amino acids. Per germline, CDR1 WSHSY and CDR2 SAAADI. In DNA form, the CDR3 reads TGCGCCAGCAGGAATACCTTACGGGTTGAAGCTTTCTTT. It is translated as CASRNTLRVEAFF.

The rearrangement links TRBV11-2 to TRBJ2-2; 9 nucleotides align to TRBD2. CDR3 length equals 14 residues. The germline CDR1 and CDR2 sequences are SGHAT and FQNNGV. J gave up 5 bases and V 8 bases, and 6 bases lay outside the gene matches. The CDR3: CASVRSGGTGELFF. For the CDR3, the DNA is TGTGCCAGCGTACGTAGCGGGGGAACCGGGGAGCTGTTTTTT.

V usage is TRBV28 and J usage is TRBJ2-7; the match to TRBD2 covers 9 bases. The V and J ends lost 8 bases and 2 bases, in that order; junction bases with no gene match: 4. The germline gives CDR1 MDHEN, CDR2 SYDVKM. The CDR3 loop spans 13 amino acids. The CDR3 nucleotides are TGTGCCAGCGGGGCGGGAGGGCCCTACGAGCAGTACTTC. Translation: CASGAGGPYEQYF. Variable domain in full (rest from reference TRBV28 and TRBJ2-7): DVKVTQSSRYLVKRTGEKVFLECVQDMDHENMFWYRQDPGLGLRLIYFSYDVKMKEKGDIPEGYSVSREKKERFSLILESASTNQTSMYLCASGAGGPYEQYFGPGTRLTVT.

This clonotype was seen only a few times. The V gene is TRBV4-2, the J gene TRBJ2-3; D unresolved. The CDR3 loop spans 13 amino acids. From germline, CDR1 is LGHNA and CDR2 YNFKEQ. V was shortened by 4 bases and J by 6 bases, with 11 bases between the two germline ends. This CDR3 is CASSREPRDTQYF. CDR3 nucleotide sequence: TGTGCCAGCAGCCGTGAGCCTCGGGATACGCAGTATTTT.

The chain uses TRBV29-1 and TRBJ2-1, with D maybe TRBD2 (8 bases). Germline V gene lookup returns CDR1 SQVTM and CDR2 ANQGSEA. The CDR3 sequence is 17 residues long. Trimming left V 6 bases short and J 7 bases short, with 28 bases between. The chain's CDR3 is CSVDGTAGTSGENEQFF. CDR3 nucleotide sequence: TGCAGCGTGGATGGGACAGCCGGGACTAGTGGTGAGAATGAGCAGTTCTTC.

The rearrangement links TRBV7-8 to TRBJ1-4; possible D gene TRBD1, 5 bases. The CDR3 extends over 15 amino acids. V was shortened by 5 bases and J by 5 bases, with 15 bases between the two germline ends. Germline V CDR1 and CDR2: SGHVS, FQNEAQ. The CDR3 DNA sequence: TGTGCCAGCAGCCCACGGGACGCACAGAATGAAAAACTGTTTTTT. Residues: CASSPRDAQNEKLFF.

This clonotype showed up many times. The chain links TRBV5-1 to TRBJ2-5, with TRBD1 identical over 9 bases. After removal of 7 bases from V and 5 bases from J, the junction contained 3 bases not matched to a gene. The CDR3 spans 12 residues. Germline CDR1 reads SGHRS; CDR2 reads YFSETQ. CDR3 residues: CASSDRGETQYF. CDR3 DNA: TGCGCCAGCTCCGACAGGGGGGAGACCCAGTACTTC.

The table lists this clonotype with a few counts. The chain uses TRBV5-4 and TRBJ2-6; D call uncertain. The CDR3 totals 15 residues. From germline, CDR1 is SGHNT and CDR2 YYREEE (reference sequence). Trimming shortened V by 6 bases and J by 0 bases, and 10 bases separated the two germline ends. The CDR3 sequence is CASTRGLSGANVLTF. In nucleotides, the CDR3 is TGTGCCAGCACCAGAGGCCTCTCTGGGGCCAACGTCCTGACTTTC. The full variable domain, its missing parts supplied by reference TRBV5-4 and TRBJ2-6, is ETGVTQSPTHLIKTRGQQVTLRCSSQSGHNTVSWYQQALGQGPQFIFQYYREEENGRGNFPPRFSGLQFPNYSSELNVNALELDDSALYLCASTRGLSGANVLTFGAGSRLTVL.

This clonotype was seen a few times. The chain has TRBV29-1 and TRBJ1-1; weak D call: TRBD1 (5 bases). This CDR3 region has 15 residues. Deletions cut 3 bases from V and 0 bases from J, with 14 bases between. Germline CDR1 is SQVTM and CDR2 is ANQGSEA. In nucleotides, the CDR3 is TGCAGCGTTGACAACGTCAGGGCCATGAACACTGAAGCTTTCTTT. Encoded protein: CSVDNVRAMNTEAFF.

The CDR3 sequence is CASSQDGAGKETQYF. CDR3 DNA sequence: TGTGCCAGCAGCCAAGATGGGGCGGGGAAAGAGACCCAGTACTTC. The rearrangement uses TRBV4-2 and TRBJ2-5; D is possibly TRBD2 (6 bases). The CDR3 loop spans 15 amino acids. Between the trimmed V and J ends, which lost 0 bases and 3 bases, there was a span of 11 bases. Germline CDR1 is LGHNA and CDR2 is YNFKEQ.

This clonotype was seen repeatedly, ten times or more. The chain recombines TRBV11-2 with TRBJ1-2, with D tentatively TRBD1 (5 bases). From germline, CDR1 is SGHAT and CDR2 FQNNGV. V was pared by 2 bases and J by 4 bases, with 11 bases between. There are 14 residues in the CDR3. This CDR3 reads CASSLTGGSYGYTF. In nucleotides, the CDR3 is TGTGCCAGCAGCTTAACCGGGGGGAGCTATGGCTACACCTTC.

The chain has TRBV7-2 and TRBJ2-2; no reliable D call. Germline values: CDR1 SGHTA, CDR2 FQGNSA. The CDR3 is 14 residues long. The V end lost 4 bases, the J end lost 2 bases, and 8 bases lay between the germline ends. DNA of the CDR3: TGTGCCAGCAGCTCCCGCTATAACACCGGGGAGCTGTTTTTT. Encoded protein: CASSSRYNTGELFF.

This clonotype was picked up many times. The V call is TRBV27, the J call TRBJ2-7, with D unclear. The CDR3 consists of 13 residues. With 3 bases removed from V and 3 bases from J, the gap between germline ends came to 9 bases. Looked up from germline, CDR1 is MNHEY and CDR2 is SMNVEV (reference sequence). The CDR3 protein is CASSFPGDYEQYF. DNA for the CDR3: TGTGCCAGCAGTTTCCCTGGGGACTACGAGCAGTACTTC.

As for this clonotype: At one end, the junction sequence differs from germline, possibly due to a read error. The V and J genes are TRBV20-1 and TRBJ1-4; possible D gene TRBD1, 6 bases. Looked up from germline, CDR1 is DFQATT and CDR2 is SNEGSKA (reference sequence). This CDR3 is built from 17 residues. CDR3 protein: CCARHEGGAATNEKLFF. The CDR3 DNA is TGCTGTGCTAGGCATGAGGGGGGCGCAGCAACTAATGAAAAACTGTTTTTT.

This clonotype was seen more than once but under ten times. The rearrangement links TRBV6-2 or TRBV6-3 to TRBJ1-1; the match to TRBD1 covers 9 bases. The V and J ends lost 0 bases and 1 base, in that order; junction bases with no gene match: 9. Germline CDR1 is MNHEY and CDR2 is SVGEGT. The CDR3 covers 18 residues. CDR3 protein: CASSYSDTGGVGNTEAFF. The DNA for the CDR3 is TGTGCCAGCAGTTACTCGGATACAGGGGGCGTTGGGAACACTGAAGCTTTCTTT.

This clonotype came up a few times. The rearrangement joins TRBV4-1 to TRBJ1-2; D ambiguous. The CDR3 totals 13 residues. Germline V gene data show CDR1 as MGHRA and CDR2 as YSYEKL. Trimming removed 0 bases from V and 8 bases from J, with 10 bases in between. The CDR3 region has the DNA TGCGCCAGCAGCCAAGAGATTTTAAGGGGCTACACCTTC. Translating gives CASSQEILRGYTF.

This clonotype was observed at least ten times. The CDR3 spells CASERIGTDTQYF. The CDR3 DNA is TGTGCCAGCGAAAGGATCGGGACAGATACGCAGTATTTT. The chain links TRBV6-1 to TRBJ2-3; unclear D gene. V was clipped by 8 bases and J by 3 bases, with 12 bases between them. This CDR3 contains 13 residues. CDR1 and CDR2 from the germline V gene are MNHNS and SASEGT.

Only a few counts were recorded for this clonotype. The chain links TRBV20-1 to TRBJ2-7, with 9 bases identical to TRBD1. This CDR3 contains 13 residues. Germline-derived CDR1 and CDR2 are DFQATT and SNEGSKA (reference sequence). Trimming removed 6 bases from V and 7 bases from J; junction bases left unmatched: 10. DNA for the CDR3: TGCAGTGCCTACCGGGGACAGGGTAGGGAGCAGTACTTC. It codes for CSAYRGQGREQYF.